This is a list of T cell receptor beta chains from one sample in a study of T-cell reconstitution after alpha-beta-depleted transplantation in children. TCRdb called the PCR reads again in MiXCR, with one record for every CDR3 protein. Of hundreds of thousands of distinct CDR3 sequences in the sample, roughly 14% were seen once. The input for sequencing was PBMCs, taken before TCRalphabeta/CD19-depleted stem cell transplant. Receptor source: a girl aged 2 to 9 with congenital amegakaryocytic thrombocytopenia, due to receive a stem cell transplant. The CDR3 runs from the conserved cysteine through the conserved F or W. Each record gives: J gene, D gene, V gene, clone size, CDR3 DNA, CDR3 protein. A D gene is named only where the DNA matches it firmly. Clone sizes are given selectively: once, few, many, or a class where the clone is expanded.

j_gene: TRBJ2-7; d_gene: TRBD2; v_gene: TRBV27; abundance: few; CDR3nt: TGTGCCAGCAGTTTATCGCTCGGGAGGACCTACGAGCAGTACTTC; CDR3aa: CASSLSLGRTYEQYF
j_gene: TRBJ2-3; d_gene: .; v_gene: TRBV10-3; abundance: few; CDR3nt: TGTGCCATCCTAAACACAGATACGCAGTATTTT; CDR3aa: CAILNTDTQYF
j_gene: TRBJ2-5; d_gene: .; v_gene: TRBV10-3; abundance: many; CDR3nt: TGTGCCATCTCAAGTGGTGAAAACCAAGAGACCCAGTACTTC; CDR3aa: CAISSGENQETQYF
j_gene: TRBJ2-1; d_gene: .; v_gene: TRBV27; abundance: few; CDR3nt: TGTGCCAGCAGTTTAAGTGTCGACCGCAAAGGGGAGTTCTTC; CDR3aa: CASSLSVDRKGEFF
j_gene: TRBJ2-1; d_gene: TRBD2; v_gene: TRBV5-1; abundance: many; CDR3nt: TGCGCCAGCAGCCGAGCGGGAGGGGAATACAATGAGCAGTTCTTC; CDR3aa: CASSRAGGEYNEQFF
j_gene: TRBJ2-5; d_gene: TRBD2; v_gene: TRBV7-2; abundance: many; CDR3nt: TGTGCCAGCAGCTTTTTAGCGGGAGGGCCTGAGACCCAGTACTTC; CDR3aa: CASSFLAGGPETQYF
j_gene: TRBJ2-4; d_gene: .; v_gene: TRBV20-1; abundance: many; CDR3nt: TGCAGTGCTACCGACATAAGAATATCAAACATTCAGTACTTC; CDR3aa: CSATDIRISNIQYF
j_gene: TRBJ1-1; d_gene: .; v_gene: TRBV10-3; abundance: .; CDR3nt: TGTGCCATCAGTGAGAGAGGGGGAGAAACGAACACTGAAGCTTTCTTT; CDR3aa: CAISERGGETNTEAFF
j_gene: TRBJ2-3; d_gene: .; v_gene: TRBV20-1; abundance: .; CDR3nt: TGCAGTGCTAGTCTTTCGGCAGCTAGCGGCACAGATACGCAGTATTTT; CDR3aa: CSASLSAASGTDTQYF
j_gene: TRBJ2-7; d_gene: .; v_gene: TRBV5-1; abundance: many; CDR3nt: TGCGCCAGCAGCTTGGAGGACAACACCTACGAGCAGTACTTC; CDR3aa: CASSLEDNTYEQYF
j_gene: TRBJ1-3; d_gene: .; v_gene: TRBV7-9; abundance: few; CDR3nt: TGTGCCAGCAGCTTAGTTTTAGCCGGGATCCGGGGAAACACCATATATTTT; CDR3aa: CASSLVLAGIRGNTIYF
j_gene: TRBJ2-7; d_gene: TRBD2; v_gene: TRBV20-1; abundance: few; CDR3nt: TGCAGTGCTAGGATGGGACTAGCGGGCTCTAGGCCCGAGCAGTACTTC; CDR3aa: CSARMGLAGSRPEQYF
j_gene: TRBJ1-5; d_gene: TRBD1; v_gene: TRBV20-1; abundance: many; CDR3nt: TGCAGTGCAACGGACAGGGGGTCGCGTTATAGCAATCAGCCCCAGCATTTT; CDR3aa: CSATDRGSRYSNQPQHF
j_gene: TRBJ2-1; d_gene: .; v_gene: TRBV4-2; abundance: many; CDR3nt: TGTGCCAGCAGCCAACTAGTCTCCTACAATGAGCAGTTCTTC; CDR3aa: CASSQLVSYNEQFF
j_gene: TRBJ2-4; d_gene: .; v_gene: TRBV5-4; abundance: few; CDR3nt: TGTGCCAGCAGCTTGGAGGGAAATTGGAACATTCAGTACTTC; CDR3aa: CASSLEGNWNIQYF
j_gene: TRBJ2-5; d_gene: .; v_gene: TRBV12-3/TRBV12-4; abundance: .; CDR3nt: TGTGCCAGCAGTTTGGCCATTCTGACCCAGTACTTC; CDR3aa: CASSLAILTQYF
j_gene: TRBJ2-7; d_gene: TRBD2; v_gene: TRBV30; abundance: once; CDR3nt: TGTGCCTGGAGTTTAGCGGGAGGGGGCTACGAGCAGTACTTC; CDR3aa: CAWSLAGGGYEQYF
j_gene: TRBJ2-1; d_gene: .; v_gene: TRBV12-3/TRBV12-4; abundance: .; CDR3nt: TGTGCCAGCAGTTGGGGAGCGGTAAACAATGAGCAGTTCTTC; CDR3aa: CASSWGAVNNEQFF
j_gene: TRBJ2-1; d_gene: .; v_gene: TRBV5-1; abundance: many; CDR3nt: TGCGCCAGCAGCTTTTTCCGTGTAGGGCACAATGAGCAGTTCTTC; CDR3aa: CASSFFRVGHNEQFF
j_gene: TRBJ1-1; d_gene: .; v_gene: TRBV5-6; abundance: .; CDR3nt: TGTGCCAGCAGCTTGGCCGGGGGTGGATGGAACACTGAAGCTTTCTTT; CDR3aa: CASSLAGGGWNTEAFF
j_gene: TRBJ2-5; d_gene: .; v_gene: TRBV7-2; abundance: few; CDR3nt: TGTGCCAGCAGCCCAGTCGGCGGGGGCCCCCAAGAGACCCAGTACTTC; CDR3aa: CASSPVGGGPQETQYF
j_gene: TRBJ2-1; d_gene: TRBD2; v_gene: TRBV20-1; abundance: many; CDR3nt: TGCAGTGCTAGGAACGGCGAGTCCCCGACTAGCGCGAACAATGAGCAGTTCTTC; CDR3aa: CSARNGESPTSANNEQFF
j_gene: TRBJ2-7; d_gene: TRBD2; v_gene: TRBV30; abundance: .; CDR3nt: TGTGCCTGGACCTTAACGGGAGGGACGGAGCAGTACTTC; CDR3aa: CAWTLTGGTEQYF
j_gene: TRBJ2-1; d_gene: .; v_gene: TRBV15; abundance: .; CDR3nt: TGTGCCACCAGCAGAATGTTAGGGGTGGATGAGCAGTTCTTC; CDR3aa: CATSRMLGVDEQFF
j_gene: TRBJ2-3; d_gene: TRBD2; v_gene: TRBV6-5; abundance: many; CDR3nt: TGTGCCAGCAGTTGGGGGACTAGCGGCACAGATACGCAGTATTTT; CDR3aa: CASSWGTSGTDTQYF
j_gene: TRBJ2-6; d_gene: TRBD1; v_gene: TRBV7-8; abundance: many; CDR3nt: TGTGCCAGCAGCGCAAGGCGAACAGGGGCTGGGGCCAACGTCCTGACTTTC; CDR3aa: CASSARRTGAGANVLTF
j_gene: TRBJ2-2; d_gene: .; v_gene: TRBV7-9; abundance: many; CDR3nt: TGTGCCAGCAGCTTAATCTTCCCCGCGAACACCGGGGAGCTGTTTTTT; CDR3aa: CASSLIFPANTGELFF
j_gene: TRBJ1-2; d_gene: .; v_gene: TRBV15; abundance: .; CDR3nt: TGTGCCACCAGCAGAGATCTCCAGGGTGGCTACACCTTC; CDR3aa: CATSRDLQGGYTF
j_gene: TRBJ2-7; d_gene: .; v_gene: TRBV7-9; abundance: few; CDR3nt: TGTGCCAGCAGCTTATACCCAGGGGTGTACGAGCAGTACTTC; CDR3aa: CASSLYPGVYEQYF
j_gene: TRBJ2-7; d_gene: .; v_gene: TRBV20-1; abundance: few; CDR3nt: TGCAGTGCTAGAGATCATATCGGGGATCTCGGGAACTACGAGCAGTACTTC; CDR3aa: CSARDHIGDLGNYEQYF
j_gene: TRBJ2-2; d_gene: TRBD1; v_gene: TRBV28; abundance: many; CDR3nt: TGTGCCAGCAGTTGGACAGGATTAACCGGGGAGCTGTTTTTT; CDR3aa: CASSWTGLTGELFF
j_gene: TRBJ2-7; d_gene: TRBD2; v_gene: TRBV5-1; abundance: .; CDR3nt: TGCGCCAGCAGCTTAGGGCTAGCGGGGGCTAGCTCCTACGAGCAGTACTTC; CDR3aa: CASSLGLAGASSYEQYF
j_gene: TRBJ2-7; d_gene: .; v_gene: TRBV15; abundance: many; CDR3nt: TGTGCCACCAGCAGAGATCAATTAGGGTCCTACGAGCAGTACTTC; CDR3aa: CATSRDQLGSYEQYF
j_gene: TRBJ2-1; d_gene: TRBD2; v_gene: TRBV7-8; abundance: many; CDR3nt: TGTGCCAGCAGCTCGATATTCCGAGGACTAGCGGGAGGGCATGATGAGCAGTTCTTC; CDR3aa: CASSSIFRGLAGGHDEQFF
j_gene: TRBJ1-2; d_gene: .; v_gene: TRBV5-1; abundance: .; CDR3nt: TGCGCCAGCAGCTTGGATTGGGCTACCTATGGCTACACCTTC; CDR3aa: CASSLDWATYGYTF
j_gene: TRBJ2-7; d_gene: .; v_gene: TRBV7-8; abundance: few; CDR3nt: TGTGCCAGCAGCTTAGCGTTCGTCTCCTACGAGCAGTACTTC; CDR3aa: CASSLAFVSYEQYF
j_gene: TRBJ2-7; d_gene: .; v_gene: TRBV18; abundance: few; CDR3nt: TGTGCCAGCTCACCAGTGGCGGACCGCTCCTACGAGCAGTACTTC; CDR3aa: CASSPVADRSYEQYF
j_gene: TRBJ2-3; d_gene: TRBD2; v_gene: TRBV5-4; abundance: few; CDR3nt: TGTGCCAGCGGGTGGGTAGCGGGGAACACAGATACGCAGTATTTT; CDR3aa: CASGWVAGNTDTQYF
j_gene: TRBJ2-2; d_gene: .; v_gene: TRBV12-3/TRBV12-4; abundance: .; CDR3nt: TGTGCCTGTTTGGGGCTAGCGCAGGCCGGGGAGCTGTTTTTT; CDR3aa: CACLGLAQAGELFF
j_gene: TRBJ2-1; d_gene: .; v_gene: TRBV5-1; abundance: .; CDR3nt: TGCGCCAGCAGCTTGTTTTATTCCGCGCAGTTCTTC; CDR3aa: CASSLFYSAQFF
j_gene: TRBJ2-1; d_gene: TRBD1; v_gene: TRBV4-1; abundance: few; CDR3nt: TGCGCCAGCAGCCCGTATGCTGACAGGGAGTTCGTCTTAGGGTACAATGAGCAGTTCTTC; CDR3aa: CASSPYADREFVLGYNEQFF
j_gene: TRBJ1-5; d_gene: .; v_gene: TRBV7-2; abundance: many; CDR3nt: TGTGCCAGCAGCTTAGTACAGGGTAGCAATCAGCCCCAGCATTTT; CDR3aa: CASSLVQGSNQPQHF
j_gene: TRBJ2-7; d_gene: TRBD1; v_gene: TRBV5-1; abundance: few; CDR3nt: TGCGCCAGCAGCTTGGGACAGGGAGACCCCTACGAGCAGTACTTC; CDR3aa: CASSLGQGDPYEQYF
j_gene: TRBJ2-7; d_gene: TRBD1; v_gene: TRBV7-9; abundance: few; CDR3nt: TGTGCCAGCAGCGATGGGACAGGGGGCATTAGCTCCTACGAGCAGTACTTC; CDR3aa: CASSDGTGGISSYEQYF
j_gene: TRBJ2-3; d_gene: .; v_gene: TRBV6-5; abundance: .; CDR3nt: TGTGCCAGCAGTTTGGGACTTCTCGCAGCAGATACGCAGTATTTT; CDR3aa: CASSLGLLAADTQYF
j_gene: TRBJ2-7; d_gene: .; v_gene: TRBV4-1; abundance: many; CDR3nt: TGCGCCAGCAGCCATCCCGAAAGGTACGAGCAGTACTTC; CDR3aa: CASSHPERYEQYF
j_gene: TRBJ2-7; d_gene: .; v_gene: TRBV20-1; abundance: .; CDR3nt: TGCAGTGCTAGGGACCCTGGAGGCGAGCAGTACTTC; CDR3aa: CSARDPGGEQYF
j_gene: TRBJ2-3; d_gene: TRBD2; v_gene: TRBV20-1; abundance: few; CDR3nt: TGCAGTGCTAGAGTGGGACTAGCGGGATTGACAGATACGCAGTATTTT; CDR3aa: CSARVGLAGLTDTQYF
j_gene: TRBJ2-1; d_gene: .; v_gene: TRBV2; abundance: few; CDR3nt: TGTGCCAGCTGCGAGGTTTCGGGGATTTTGGAGCAGTTCTTC; CDR3aa: CASCEVSGILEQFF
j_gene: TRBJ2-1; d_gene: .; v_gene: TRBV7-3; abundance: many; CDR3nt: TGTGCCAGCAGCCTTCCTTTAGTGGGAGGAGAGCAGTTCTTC; CDR3aa: CASSLPLVGGEQFF
j_gene: TRBJ2-1; d_gene: TRBD2; v_gene: TRBV20-1; abundance: .; CDR3nt: TGCAGTGCTAGATCCCTCGGGAGGGCCATCTACAATGAGCAGTTCTTC; CDR3aa: CSARSLGRAIYNEQFF